This T cell receptor (beta chain) came from a study of PD-1 blockade in mismatch repair-deficient tumors. Study-level information: Enrolled about 2013-2017, patients had progressing, pretreated mismatch repair-deficient cancers of 11 to 13 types. Overall study results and limits: Tumor-resident clones, often absent from pretreatment blood, expanded after pembrolizumab and then contracted.

This clone was observed at least ten times. Antigen unknown. Clones were read by immunoSEQ multiplex PCR, and TCRdb kept only the in-frame ones, dropping some. The sample carries 80,000 to 100,000 clones, about 85% recorded once. Germline V gene sequence: CDR1 KGHSH, CDR2 LQKENI. After removal of 3 bases from V and 3 bases from J, the junction contained 7 bases not matched to a gene. The CDR3 loop spans 16 amino acids. The source material was peripheral blood, sampled 12 weeks after starting pembrolizumab. The source is an adult with mismatch repair-deficient cancer. The chain has TRBV18 and TRBJ2-2; 7 bases match TRBD1. For the CDR3, the DNA is TGTGCCAGCTCACCCACTAACAGGGGCGACACCGGGGAGCTGTTTTTT. It codes for CASSPTNRGDTGELFF.